This T cell receptor beta chain is drawn from a study of beta chain features in type 1 diabetes (dated by TCRdb to 2017 to 2018). Looking at the study overall: Patients and healthy donors did not differ in mean age, gender distribution, total cell number or subset yield. Regulatory and stem cell-like memory subsets were obtained from only 8 patients and about 8 healthy donors, while naive and central memory subsets were obtained from all 30 or so donors. A total of some 100,000,000 sorted cells were examined across all samples, and a strong correlation was observed between cell number per subset and RNA yield. The study compared the TCRB repertoires of sorted circulating CD4+ T cell subsets in recently diagnosed type 1 diabetes patients with those in matched healthy donors. Results and caveats for the whole study, not just this receptor: Shorter templates might have been favored by PCR, but patient and control samples were amplified and corrected together, so both groups would have been affected equally by any skew. Type 1 diabetes patients showed a moderate but significant shortening of TCRB CDR3 length in all four CD4+ subsets. HLA sub-analyses involved small numbers of individuals, so any influence of HLA type on TCRB rearrangement remained unresolved. Fewer insertions and more nucleotide deletions at VDJ recombination sites were observed in patients with type 1 diabetes, implying thymic rearrangement abnormalities. Sequencing cDNA rather than genomic DNA could over-represent highly expressing activated cells, although activation and CD3 levels did not differ between groups. Naive, central memory and regulatory TCRB repertoires appeared to be more alike among patients than among healthy donors.

Each donor gave one peripheral blood draw, averaging roughly 120 mL, which was collected into heparinised tubes. A BD FACSAria II and a panel including CD45RO, CCR7, CD25, CD127, CD95 and CD27 were used to sort naive, central memory, regulatory and stem cell-like memory CD4+ T cells. A purity above 98% was achieved for all sorted populations. PBMCs were isolated right away by Lymphoprep density gradient centrifugation and were stained directly, without culture. So that batch effects would be minimized, each experiment stained and sorted samples in pairs, pairing one healthy donor with one patient. The germline V gene provides CDR1 SGHDN and CDR2 FVKESK. The CDR3 holds 17 amino acids from the cysteine to the phenylalanine. The kept DNA is CDR3 alone, 51 bases in frame from the first base. Trimmed from V: 4 bases; trimmed from J: 2 bases; junction bases lacking a gene match: 9. In its sample, this clone was seen a few times. Its specific antigen is unknown. Per-base quality was not reported, and no clone a single base away is much larger than it.

The High Capacity cDNA Reverse Transcription Kit was used to reverse transcribe all of the isolated RNA, meaning that expressed TCRB transcripts were what got sequenced. Deep immunoSEQ sequencing was performed on naive, central memory and regulatory T cell samples, with an average of roughly 3.5 million total reads per sample. Sorted cells were lysed in RLT buffer, and RNA was extracted using DNase-treated RNeasy Micro or Mini kits according to cell number. Each cell subset was processed on its own to prevent cross-contamination, while patient and healthy donor samples were processed together. Using the immunoSEQ multiplex PCR, TCRB sequences were amplified from cDNA into 87-bp fragments spanning the CDR3 region. The amplicons were sequenced using the Illumina HiSeq platform. The study's own analysis went as follows. Synthetic template baselines were used to correct PCR bias computationally, reads within Hamming distance 2 were collapsed, and singletons that could not be merged were discarded. Reads were aligned against IMGT to assign V, D and J genes, CDR3 length and insertions or deletions at six rearrangement sites. Clonotype counts were normalized to sorted cell number within each subset before computing true diversity and Gini coefficients with the tcR R package. The overlap coefficient, calculated on TCRB nucleotide sequences, was used to measure repertoire sharing. Out-of-frame TCRB sequences from naive cells were analyzed as a proxy for the pre-selection repertoire. TCRdb took this table from immuneACCESS and kept in-frame rearrangements with V and J called. Such tables lack part of the clones; where checked against another copy, unresolved V genes explain under half of the gap, and the rest is unexplained. V, J and clone size were drawn from that table, and D and trimming were deduced from the DNA. The sample records approximately 330,000 clones, 11% of which are singletons. The ten largest make up 0.015% to 0.02% of the sample.

The sequence was obtained from a woman aged 25-40 years in good health. The sample consisted of naive CD4+ T cells from blood. This specimen's cell subset or site label, per the study, means: true naive CD4+ T cells. The rearranged chain carries TRBV14 and TRBJ2-7; 12 middle bases align to TRBD2. The CDR3 in this case is CASSPGRGLAGTYEQYF. The DNA sequence is given as TGTGCCAGCAGCCCGGGTAGAGGACTAGCGGGAACCTACGAGCAGTACTTC.